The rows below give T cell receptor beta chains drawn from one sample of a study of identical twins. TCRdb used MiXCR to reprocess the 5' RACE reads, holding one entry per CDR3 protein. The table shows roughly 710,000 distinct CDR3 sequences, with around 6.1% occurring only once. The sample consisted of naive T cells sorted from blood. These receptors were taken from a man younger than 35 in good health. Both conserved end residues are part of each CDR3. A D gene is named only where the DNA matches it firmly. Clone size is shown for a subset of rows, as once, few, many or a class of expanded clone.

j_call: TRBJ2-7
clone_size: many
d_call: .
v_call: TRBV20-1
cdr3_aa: CSVPSYEQYF
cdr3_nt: TGCAGTGTGCCCTCCTACGAGCAGTACTTC

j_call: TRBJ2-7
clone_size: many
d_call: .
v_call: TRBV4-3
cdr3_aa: CASSQDGGPNSYEQYF
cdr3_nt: TGCGCCAGCAGCCAAGATGGGGGGCCGAACTCCTACGAGCAGTACTTC

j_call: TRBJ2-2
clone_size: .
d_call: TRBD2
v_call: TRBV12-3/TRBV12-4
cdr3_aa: CASSRTSGRAGLSELFF
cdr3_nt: TGTGCCAGCAGCAGGACTAGCGGGAGGGCCGGGTTAAGCGAGCTGTTTTTT

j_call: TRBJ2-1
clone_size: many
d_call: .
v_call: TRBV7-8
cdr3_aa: CASSPDLSEQFF
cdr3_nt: TGTGCCAGCAGCCCTGACCTAAGCGAGCAGTTCTTC

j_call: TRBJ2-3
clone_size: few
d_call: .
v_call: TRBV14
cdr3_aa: CASSPPPAWGQRDTQYF
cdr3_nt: TGTGCCAGCAGCCCCCCCCCAGCTTGGGGGCAGAGAGATACGCAGTATTTT

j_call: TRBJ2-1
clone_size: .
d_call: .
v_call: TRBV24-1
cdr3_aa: CATSDPAVGTNEQFF
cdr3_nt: TGTGCCACCAGTGATCCAGCGGTGGGGACCAATGAGCAGTTCTTC

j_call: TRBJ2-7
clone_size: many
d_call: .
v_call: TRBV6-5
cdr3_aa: CASSYSRQGGEQYF
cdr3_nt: TGTGCCAGCAGTTACTCGAGACAGGGAGGCGAGCAGTACTTC

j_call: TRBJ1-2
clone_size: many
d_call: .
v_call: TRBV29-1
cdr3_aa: CSVESPQSYGYTF
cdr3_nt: TGCAGCGTTGAATCCCCACAGAGCTATGGCTACACCTTC

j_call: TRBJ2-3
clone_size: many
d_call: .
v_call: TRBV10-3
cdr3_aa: CAISESTDTQYF
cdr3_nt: TGTGCCATCAGTGAGAGCACAGATACGCAGTATTTT

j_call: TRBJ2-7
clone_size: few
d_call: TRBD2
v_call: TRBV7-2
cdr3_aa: CASSLGRLAGTYEQYF
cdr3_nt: TGTGCCAGCAGCTTAGGTCGCCTAGCGGGCACCTACGAGCAGTACTTC

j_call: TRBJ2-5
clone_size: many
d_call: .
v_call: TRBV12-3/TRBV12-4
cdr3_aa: CASRVGGQETQYF
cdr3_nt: TGTGCCAGCCGGGTAGGAGGTCAAGAGACCCAGTACTTC

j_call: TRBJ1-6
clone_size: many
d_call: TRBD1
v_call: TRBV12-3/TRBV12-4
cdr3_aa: CASTWGTGPNSPLHF
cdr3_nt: TGTGCCAGCACCTGGGGGACAGGACCTAATTCACCCCTCCACTTT

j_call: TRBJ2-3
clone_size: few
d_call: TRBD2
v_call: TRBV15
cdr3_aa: CATSRDLASGPDTQYF
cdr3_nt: TGTGCCACCAGCAGAGATCTCGCTAGCGGCCCAGATACGCAGTATTTT

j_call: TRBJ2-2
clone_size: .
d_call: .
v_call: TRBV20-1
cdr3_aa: CSAPVGSFNTGELFF
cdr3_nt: TGCAGTGCCCCCGTGGGGTCCTTTAACACCGGGGAGCTGTTTTTT

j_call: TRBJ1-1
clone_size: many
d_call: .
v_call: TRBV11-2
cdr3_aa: CASSVYTEAFF
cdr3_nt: TGTGCCAGCAGCGTCTACACTGAAGCTTTCTTT

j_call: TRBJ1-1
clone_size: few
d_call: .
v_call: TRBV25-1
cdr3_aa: CATRGTEAFF
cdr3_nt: TGTGCCACCCGGGGTACTGAAGCTTTCTTT

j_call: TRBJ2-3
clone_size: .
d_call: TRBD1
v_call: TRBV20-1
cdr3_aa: CSAKRQGADTQYF
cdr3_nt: TGCAGTGCTAAAAGACAGGGAGCAGATACGCAGTATTTT

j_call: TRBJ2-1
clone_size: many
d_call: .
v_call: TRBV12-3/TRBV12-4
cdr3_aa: CASSLARLAGYEQFF
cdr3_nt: TGTGCCAGCAGTTTAGCGCGACTGGCTGGGTATGAGCAGTTCTTC

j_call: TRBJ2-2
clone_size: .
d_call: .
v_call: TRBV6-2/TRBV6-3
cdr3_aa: CASSYSTVRELFF
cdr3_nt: TGTGCCAGCAGTTACTCGACCGTCAGGGAGCTGTTTTTT

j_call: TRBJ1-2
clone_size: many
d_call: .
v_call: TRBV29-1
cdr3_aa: CSVVGPGGYTF
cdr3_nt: TGCAGCGTGGTGGGGCCCGGGGGCTACACCTTC

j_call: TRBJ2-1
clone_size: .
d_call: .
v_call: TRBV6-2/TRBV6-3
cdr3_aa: CASRASGPTWGEQFF
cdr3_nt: TGTGCCAGCAGAGCGAGCGGGCCGACCTGGGGCGAGCAGTTCTTC

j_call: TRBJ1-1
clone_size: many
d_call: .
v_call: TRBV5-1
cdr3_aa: CASSLNSGIGTEAFF
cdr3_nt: TGCGCCAGCAGCTTGAATTCGGGGATCGGGACTGAAGCTTTCTTT

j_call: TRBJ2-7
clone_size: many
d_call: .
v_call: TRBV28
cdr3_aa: CASSLGPGRSSF
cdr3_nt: TGTGCCAGCAGTTTAGGACCGGGACGGAGTTCCTTC

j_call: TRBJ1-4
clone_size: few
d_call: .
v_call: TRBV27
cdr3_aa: CASTPGPATNEKLFF
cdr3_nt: TGTGCCAGCACGCCGGGACCCGCAACTAATGAAAAACTGTTTTTT

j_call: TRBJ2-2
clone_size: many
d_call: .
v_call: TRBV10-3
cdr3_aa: CAIPGNTGELFF
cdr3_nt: TGTGCCATCCCAGGGAACACCGGGGAGCTGTTTTTT

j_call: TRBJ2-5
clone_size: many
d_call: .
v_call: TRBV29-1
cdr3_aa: CSVRGRVQETQYF
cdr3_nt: TGCAGCGTTCGGGGACGCGTTCAAGAGACCCAGTACTTC

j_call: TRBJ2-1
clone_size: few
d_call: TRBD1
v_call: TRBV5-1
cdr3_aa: CASRRVEGATRPIEQFF
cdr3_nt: TGCGCCAGCAGGCGGGTAGAGGGGGCCACCCGGCCGATTGAGCAGTTCTTC

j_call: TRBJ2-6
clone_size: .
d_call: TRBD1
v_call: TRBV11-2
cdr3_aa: CASSRDGTGRGGANVLTF
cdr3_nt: TGTGCCAGCAGCCGAGATGGGACAGGGCGGGGTGGGGCCAACGTCCTGACTTTC

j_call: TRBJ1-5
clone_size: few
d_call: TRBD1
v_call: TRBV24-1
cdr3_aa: CATSDPPGQGGNQPQHF
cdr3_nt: TGTGCCACCAGTGATCCGCCGGGACAGGGAGGCAATCAGCCCCAGCATTTT